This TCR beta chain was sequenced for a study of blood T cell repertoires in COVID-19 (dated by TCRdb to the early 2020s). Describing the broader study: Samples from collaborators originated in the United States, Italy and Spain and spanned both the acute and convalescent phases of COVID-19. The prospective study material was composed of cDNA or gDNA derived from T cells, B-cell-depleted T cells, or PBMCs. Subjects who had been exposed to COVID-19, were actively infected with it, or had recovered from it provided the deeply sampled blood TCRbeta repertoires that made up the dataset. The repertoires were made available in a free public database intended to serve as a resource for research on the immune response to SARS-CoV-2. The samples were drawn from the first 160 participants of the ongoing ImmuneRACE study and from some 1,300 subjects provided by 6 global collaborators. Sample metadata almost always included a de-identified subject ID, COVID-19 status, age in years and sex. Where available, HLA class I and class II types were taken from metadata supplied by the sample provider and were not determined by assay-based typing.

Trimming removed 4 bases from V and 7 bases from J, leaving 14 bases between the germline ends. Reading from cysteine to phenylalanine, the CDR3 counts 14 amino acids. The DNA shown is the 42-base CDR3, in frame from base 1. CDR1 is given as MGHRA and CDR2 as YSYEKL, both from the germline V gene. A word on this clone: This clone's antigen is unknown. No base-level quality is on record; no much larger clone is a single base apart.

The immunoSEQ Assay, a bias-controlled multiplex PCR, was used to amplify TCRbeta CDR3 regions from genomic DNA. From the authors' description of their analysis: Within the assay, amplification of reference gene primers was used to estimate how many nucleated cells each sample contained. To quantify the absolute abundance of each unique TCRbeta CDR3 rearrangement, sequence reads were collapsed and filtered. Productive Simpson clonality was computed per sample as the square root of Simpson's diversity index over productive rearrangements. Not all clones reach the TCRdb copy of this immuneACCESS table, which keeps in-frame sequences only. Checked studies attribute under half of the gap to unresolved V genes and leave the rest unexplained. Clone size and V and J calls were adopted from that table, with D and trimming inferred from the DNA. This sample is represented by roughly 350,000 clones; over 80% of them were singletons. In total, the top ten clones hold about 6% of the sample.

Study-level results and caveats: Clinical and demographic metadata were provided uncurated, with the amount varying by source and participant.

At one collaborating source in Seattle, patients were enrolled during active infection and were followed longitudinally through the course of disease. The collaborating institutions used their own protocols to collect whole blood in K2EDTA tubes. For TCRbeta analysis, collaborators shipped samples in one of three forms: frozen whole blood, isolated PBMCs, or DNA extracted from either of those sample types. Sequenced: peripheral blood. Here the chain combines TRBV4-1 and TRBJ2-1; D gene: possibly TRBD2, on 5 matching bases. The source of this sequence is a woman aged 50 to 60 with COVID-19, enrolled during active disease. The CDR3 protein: CASSPLGGRNEQFF. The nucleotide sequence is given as TGCGCCAGCAGCCCCCTGGGCGGGCGGAATGAGCAGTTCTTC.